These T cell receptor beta chains were read from a single sample in a study of blood T cell repertoires in COVID-19. TCRdb's copy holds only in-frame clones and misses some; the assay was immunoSEQ multiplex PCR. The sample includes some 130,000 clones, around 80% seen only once; the top ten take around 9.9%. What was sequenced was peripheral blood. Source of these receptors: a man aged 60 to 75 who had recovered from COVID-19. The CDR3 runs from the conserved cysteine through the conserved F or W. D genes are given only for firm matches. Clone size is stated in some rows and not others, as once, few, many or a class when expanded.

>.|TRBD1|TRBV9|TRBJ1-1
TGTGCCAGCAGCCCCCAGGGACAGGGGGCGGCTGAAGCTTTCTTT
CASSPQGQGAAEAFF
>.|.|TRBV10-2|TRBJ1-5
TGCGCCAGCAGCGGTTTTAGGGGGATAAATCAGCCCCAGCATTTT
CASSGFRGINQPQHF
>.|TRBD2|TRBV2|TRBJ2-3
TGTGCCAGCAGGCAGCCGACTAGCGGGAGGGCCGAGGTAGTGGATACGCAGTATTTT
CASRQPTSGRAEVVDTQYF
>few|TRBD1|TRBV7-9|TRBJ1-5
TGTGCCAGCAGCCTGGACAGGGGCAATCAGCCCCAGCATTTT
CASSLDRGNQPQHF
>.|.|TRBV10-3|TRBJ1-2
TGTGCCACCCGGGACACAGCTGTAGCTAACTATGGCTACACCTTC
CATRDTAVANYGYTF
>.|.|TRBV27|TRBJ1-6
TGTGCCAGCAGTTTATCAGACAGTGCGTTTAGCTCCTATAATTCACCCCTCCACTTT
CASSLSDSAFSSYNSPLHF
>.|.|TRBV7-2|TRBJ2-7
TGTGCCAGCAGCGCTCACTACCGCTCCTACGAGCAGTACTTC
CASSAHYRSYEQYF
>.|TRBD1|TRBV2|TRBJ1-2
TGTGCCAGCAGTAACAGGGGGAGTTATGGCTACACCTTC
CASSNRGSYGYTF
>.|.|TRBV28|TRBJ1-2
TGTGCCAGCAGTACCACAGGGAAGGGGTATGGCTACACCTTC
CASSTTGKGYGYTF
>.|.|TRBV6-5|TRBJ2-1
TGTGCCAGCGGCATATCCGGGACACCGAATGAGCAGTTCTTC
CASGISGTPNEQFF
>.|.|TRBV3-1/TRBV3-2|TRBJ2-5
TGTGCCAGCAGCCAGCGCGTGGTTCAAGAGACCCAGTACTTC
CASSQRVVQETQYF
>.|.|TRBV11-1|TRBJ1-2
TGTGCCAGCAGCTTCGGGACAACCTATGGCTACACCTTC
CASSFGTTYGYTF
>.|TRBD1|TRBV9|TRBJ2-2
TGTGCCAGCAACAAACGGCAGGGGGCCCCCACCTCCGGGGAGCTGTTTTTT
CASNKRQGAPTSGELFF
>.|.|TRBV6-2/TRBV6-3|TRBJ2-5
TGTGCCAGCAGTAGCACAGGGATTGGGACCCAGTACTTC
CASSSTGIGTQYF
>.|.|TRBV3-1/TRBV3-2|TRBJ2-5
TGTGCCAGCAGCCCCGCAACCGGGACATTCCAAGAGACCCAGTACTTC
CASSPATGTFQETQYF
>.|.|TRBV7-9|TRBJ1-5
TGTGCCAGCAGCTACGACAGATTTCAGCCCCAGCATTTT
CASSYDRFQPQHF
>.|.|TRBV29-1|TRBJ2-1
TGCAGCGTTGAAGGACTGGAAAATGAGCAGTTCTTC
CSVEGLENEQFF
>.|.|TRBV5-1|TRBJ2-6
TGCGCCAGCAGCTTGGGGGAGACAGGACCTTACTCTGGGGCCAACGTCCTGACTTTC
CASSLGETGPYSGANVLTF
>.|.|TRBV3-1/TRBV3-2|TRBJ2-5
TGTGCCAGCAGCCCGAACGCAGGGGACCAAGAGACCCAGTACTTC
CASSPNAGDQETQYF
>once|TRBD2|TRBV27|TRBJ2-3
TGTGCCAGCAGTTTATCAAGACTAGCGGGGGGGCGAAATACGCAGTATTTT
CASSLSRLAGGRNTQYF
>.|.|TRBV7-9|TRBJ2-1
TGTGCCAGCAGCTTAGCCGGGATCAATGAGCAGTTCTTC
CASSLAGINEQFF
>.|.|TRBV6-1|TRBJ1-5
TGTGCCAGCAGTGATTATAGCAATCAGCCCCAGCATTTT
CASSDYSNQPQHF
>.|TRBD1|TRBV5-1|TRBJ1-3
TGCGCCAGCAGCTTAGGGGACAGCTCTGGAAACACCATATATTTT
CASSLGDSSGNTIYF